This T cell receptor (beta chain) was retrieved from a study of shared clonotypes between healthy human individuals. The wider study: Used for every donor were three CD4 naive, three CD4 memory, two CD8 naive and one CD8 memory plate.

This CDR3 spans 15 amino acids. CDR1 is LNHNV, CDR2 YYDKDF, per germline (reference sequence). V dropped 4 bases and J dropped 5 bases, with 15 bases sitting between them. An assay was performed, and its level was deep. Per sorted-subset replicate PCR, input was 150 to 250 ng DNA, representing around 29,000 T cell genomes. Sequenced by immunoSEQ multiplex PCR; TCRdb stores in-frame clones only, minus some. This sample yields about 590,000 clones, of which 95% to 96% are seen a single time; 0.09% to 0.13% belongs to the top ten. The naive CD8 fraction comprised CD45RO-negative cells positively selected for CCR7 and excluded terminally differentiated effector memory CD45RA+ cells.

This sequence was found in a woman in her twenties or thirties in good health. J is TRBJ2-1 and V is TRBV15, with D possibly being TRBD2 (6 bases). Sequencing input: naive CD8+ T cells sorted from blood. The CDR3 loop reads CATSTTSGFHNEQFF. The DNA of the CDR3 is TGTGCCACCAGCACTACAAGCGGGTTCCACAATGAGCAGTTCTTC. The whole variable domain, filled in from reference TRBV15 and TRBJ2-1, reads DAMVIQNPRYQVTQFGKPVTLSCSQTLNHNVMYWYQQKSSQAPKLLFHYYDKDFNNEADTPDNFQSRRPNTSFCFLDIRSPGLGDTAMYLCATSTTSGFHNEQFFGPGTRLTVL.